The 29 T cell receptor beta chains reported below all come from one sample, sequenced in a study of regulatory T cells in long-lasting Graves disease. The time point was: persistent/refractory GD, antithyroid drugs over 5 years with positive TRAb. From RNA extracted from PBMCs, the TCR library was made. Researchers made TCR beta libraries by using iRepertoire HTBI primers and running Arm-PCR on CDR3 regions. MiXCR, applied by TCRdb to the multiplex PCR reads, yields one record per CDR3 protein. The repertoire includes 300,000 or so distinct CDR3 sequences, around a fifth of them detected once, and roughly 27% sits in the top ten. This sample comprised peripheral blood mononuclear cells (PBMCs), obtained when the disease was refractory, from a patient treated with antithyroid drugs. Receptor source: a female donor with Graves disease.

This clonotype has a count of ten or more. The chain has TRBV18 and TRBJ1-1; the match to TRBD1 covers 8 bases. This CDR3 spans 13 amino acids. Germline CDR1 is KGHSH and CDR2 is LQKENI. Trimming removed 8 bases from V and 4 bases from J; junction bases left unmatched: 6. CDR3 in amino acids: CASSPTGGTEAFF. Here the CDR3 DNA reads TGTGCCAGCAGCCCTACAGGGGGCACTGAAGCTTTCTTT.

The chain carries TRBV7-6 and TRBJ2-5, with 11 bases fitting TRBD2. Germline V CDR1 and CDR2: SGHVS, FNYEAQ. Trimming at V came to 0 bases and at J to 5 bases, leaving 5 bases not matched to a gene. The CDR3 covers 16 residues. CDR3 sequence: CASSLAVASGGETQYF. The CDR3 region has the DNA TGTGCCAGCAGCTTAGCGGTGGCTAGCGGGGGGGAGACCCAGTACTTC.

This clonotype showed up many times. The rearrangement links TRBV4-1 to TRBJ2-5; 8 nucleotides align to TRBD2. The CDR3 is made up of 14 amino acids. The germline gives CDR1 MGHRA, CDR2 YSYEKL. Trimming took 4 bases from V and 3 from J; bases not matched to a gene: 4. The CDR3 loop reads CASSLGLAKETQYF. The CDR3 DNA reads TGCGCCAGCAGCCTCGGACTAGCCAAAGAGACCCAGTACTTC.

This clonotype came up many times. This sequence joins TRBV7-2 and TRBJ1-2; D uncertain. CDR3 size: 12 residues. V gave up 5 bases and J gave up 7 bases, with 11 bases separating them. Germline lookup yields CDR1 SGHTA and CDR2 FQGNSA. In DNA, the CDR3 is TGTGCCAGCAGCCCTAGTTGGGGTGGCTACACCTTC. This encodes CASSPSWGGYTF.

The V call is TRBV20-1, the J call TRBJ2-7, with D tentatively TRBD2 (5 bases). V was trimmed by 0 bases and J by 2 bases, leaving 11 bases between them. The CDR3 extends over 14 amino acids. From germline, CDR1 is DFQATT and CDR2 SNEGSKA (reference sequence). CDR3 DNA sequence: TGCAGTGCTAGAGATGACGGTAGCGCCTACGAGCAGTACTTC. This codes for CSARDDGSAYEQYF.

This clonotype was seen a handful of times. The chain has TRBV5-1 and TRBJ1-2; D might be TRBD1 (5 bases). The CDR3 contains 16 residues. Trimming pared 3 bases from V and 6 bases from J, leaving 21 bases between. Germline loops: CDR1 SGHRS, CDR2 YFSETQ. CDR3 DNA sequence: TGCGCCAGCAGCTGGGGGAGTGGGGTACCAAGTAATGGCTACACCTTC. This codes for CASSWGSGVPSNGYTF.

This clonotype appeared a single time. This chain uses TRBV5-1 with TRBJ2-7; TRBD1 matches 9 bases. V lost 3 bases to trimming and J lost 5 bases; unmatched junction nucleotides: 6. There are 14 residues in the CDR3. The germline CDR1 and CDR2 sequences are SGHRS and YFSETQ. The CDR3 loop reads CASSWGTGSHEQYF. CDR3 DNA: TGCGCCAGCAGCTGGGGGACAGGGTCCCACGAGCAGTACTTC. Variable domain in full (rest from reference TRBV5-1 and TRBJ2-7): KAGVTQTPRYLIKTRGQQVTLSCSPISGHRSVSWYQQTPGQGLQFLFEYFSETQRNKGNFPGRFSGRQFSNSRSEMNVSTLELGDSALYLCASSWGTGSHEQYFGPGTRLTVT.

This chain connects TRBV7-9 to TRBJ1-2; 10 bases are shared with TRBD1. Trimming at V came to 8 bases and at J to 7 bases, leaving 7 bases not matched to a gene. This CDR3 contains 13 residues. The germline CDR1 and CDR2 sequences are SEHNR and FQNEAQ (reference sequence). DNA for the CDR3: TGTGCCAGCGGGGGGACAGGGGTTTCTGGCTACACCTTC. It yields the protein CASGGTGVSGYTF.

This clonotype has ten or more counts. CDR3 residues: CASSRDRVTHEQYF. In DNA form, the CDR3 reads TGTGCCAGCAGCCGGGACAGGGTGACCCACGAGCAGTACTTC. V gene TRBV7-2 combines with J gene TRBJ2-7, with TRBD1 identical over 9 bases. The CDR3 has 14 amino acids. The germline gives CDR1 SGHTA, CDR2 FQGNSA. Trimming cost V 5 bases and J 5 bases; bases outside gene matches: 7.

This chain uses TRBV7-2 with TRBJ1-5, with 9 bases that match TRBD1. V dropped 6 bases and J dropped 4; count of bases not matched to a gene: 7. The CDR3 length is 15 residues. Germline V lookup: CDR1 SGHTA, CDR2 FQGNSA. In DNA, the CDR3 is TGTGCCAGCAGACCTGGGACAGGGTTTAATCAGCCCCAGCATTTT. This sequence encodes CASRPGTGFNQPQHF.

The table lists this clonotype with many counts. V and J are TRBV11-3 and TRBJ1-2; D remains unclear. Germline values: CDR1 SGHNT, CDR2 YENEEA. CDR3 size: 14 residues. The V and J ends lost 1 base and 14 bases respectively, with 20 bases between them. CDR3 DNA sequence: TGTGCCAGCAGCTTAGGTTTTGACAACCAACGTCAGACCTTC. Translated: CASSLGFDNQRQTF.

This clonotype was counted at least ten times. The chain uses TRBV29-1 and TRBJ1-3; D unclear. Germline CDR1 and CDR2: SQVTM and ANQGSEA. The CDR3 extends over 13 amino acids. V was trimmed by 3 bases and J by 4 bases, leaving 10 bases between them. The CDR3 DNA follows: TGCAGCGTTGATGCCGGCGGCGGAAACACCATATATTTT. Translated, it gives CSVDAGGGNTIYF.

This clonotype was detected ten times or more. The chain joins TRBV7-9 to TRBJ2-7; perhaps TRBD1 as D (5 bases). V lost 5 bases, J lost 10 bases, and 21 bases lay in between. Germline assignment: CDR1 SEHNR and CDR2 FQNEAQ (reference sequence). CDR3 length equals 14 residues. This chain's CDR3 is CASSLGAEGKGQYF. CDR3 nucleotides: TGTGCCAGCAGCCTAGGGGCCGAAGGGAAGGGACAGTACTTC.

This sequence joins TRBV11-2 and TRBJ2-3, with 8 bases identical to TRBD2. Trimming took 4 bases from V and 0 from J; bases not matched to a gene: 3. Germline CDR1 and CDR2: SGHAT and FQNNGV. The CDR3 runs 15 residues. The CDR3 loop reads CASSSPSGSTDTQYF. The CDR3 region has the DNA TGTGCCAGCAGCTCCCCTAGCGGGAGCACAGATACGCAGTATTTT.

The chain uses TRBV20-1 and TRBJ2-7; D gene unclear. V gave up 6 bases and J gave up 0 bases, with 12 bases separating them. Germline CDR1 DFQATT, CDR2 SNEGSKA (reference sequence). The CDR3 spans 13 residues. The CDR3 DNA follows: TGCAGTGCCCCCCAGTCTAGCTCCTACGAGCAGTACTTC. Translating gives CSAPQSSSYEQYF.

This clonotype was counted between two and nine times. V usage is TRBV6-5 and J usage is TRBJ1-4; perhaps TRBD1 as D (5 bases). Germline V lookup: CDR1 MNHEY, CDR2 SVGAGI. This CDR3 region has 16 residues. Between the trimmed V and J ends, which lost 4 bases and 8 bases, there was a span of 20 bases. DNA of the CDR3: TGTGCCAGCAGTTGGGGAGTCGGGGGACGTGGGGAAAAACTGTTTTTT. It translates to CASSWGVGGRGEKLFF.

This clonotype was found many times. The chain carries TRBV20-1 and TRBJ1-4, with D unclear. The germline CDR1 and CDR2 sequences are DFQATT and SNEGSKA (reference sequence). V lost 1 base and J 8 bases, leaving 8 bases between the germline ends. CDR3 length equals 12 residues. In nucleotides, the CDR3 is TGCAGTGCTAGAGTCGCTGGGGAAAAACTGTTTTTT. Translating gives CSARVAGEKLFF.

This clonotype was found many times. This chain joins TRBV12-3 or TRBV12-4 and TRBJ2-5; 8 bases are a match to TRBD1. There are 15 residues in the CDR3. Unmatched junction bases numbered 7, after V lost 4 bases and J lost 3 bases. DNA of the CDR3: TGTGCCAGCAGTTCCCCAGGGGGCTGGGAAGAGACCCAGTACTTC. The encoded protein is CASSSPGGWEETQYF.

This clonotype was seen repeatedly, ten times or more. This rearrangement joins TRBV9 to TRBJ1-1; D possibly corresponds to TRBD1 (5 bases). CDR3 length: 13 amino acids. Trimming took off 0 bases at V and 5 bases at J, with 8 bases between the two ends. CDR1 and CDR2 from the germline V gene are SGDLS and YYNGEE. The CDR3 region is CASSVGGTTEAFF. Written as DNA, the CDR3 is TGTGCCAGCAGCGTAGGAGGGACGACTGAAGCTTTCTTT.

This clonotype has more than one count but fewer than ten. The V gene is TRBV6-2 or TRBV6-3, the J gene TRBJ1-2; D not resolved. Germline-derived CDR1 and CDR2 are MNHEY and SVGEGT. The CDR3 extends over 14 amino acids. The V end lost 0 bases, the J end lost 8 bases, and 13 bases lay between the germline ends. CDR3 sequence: CASSYSSQPGGYTF. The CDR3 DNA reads TGTGCCAGCAGTTACTCGAGCCAACCTGGGGGCTACACCTTC.

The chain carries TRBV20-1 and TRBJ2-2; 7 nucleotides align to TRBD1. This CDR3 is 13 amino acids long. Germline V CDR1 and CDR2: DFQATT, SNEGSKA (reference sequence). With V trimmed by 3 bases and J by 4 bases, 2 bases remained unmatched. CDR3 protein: CSASDRVTGELFF. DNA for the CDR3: TGCAGTGCTAGCGACAGGGTCACCGGGGAGCTGTTTTTT.

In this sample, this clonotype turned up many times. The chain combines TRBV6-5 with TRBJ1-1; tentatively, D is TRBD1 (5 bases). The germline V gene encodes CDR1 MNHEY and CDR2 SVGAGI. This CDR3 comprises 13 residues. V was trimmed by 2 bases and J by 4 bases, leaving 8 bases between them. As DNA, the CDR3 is TGTGCCAGCAGTTACGGGGCAGGCACTGAAGCTTTCTTT. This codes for CASSYGAGTEAFF.

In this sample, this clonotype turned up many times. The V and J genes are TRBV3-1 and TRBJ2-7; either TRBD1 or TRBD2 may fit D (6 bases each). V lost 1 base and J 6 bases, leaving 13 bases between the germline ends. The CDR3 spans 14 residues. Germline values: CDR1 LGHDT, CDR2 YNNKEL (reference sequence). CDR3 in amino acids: CASSQVSGAGEQYF. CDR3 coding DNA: TGTGCCAGCAGCCAAGTCTCGGGGGCGGGCGAGCAGTACTTC.

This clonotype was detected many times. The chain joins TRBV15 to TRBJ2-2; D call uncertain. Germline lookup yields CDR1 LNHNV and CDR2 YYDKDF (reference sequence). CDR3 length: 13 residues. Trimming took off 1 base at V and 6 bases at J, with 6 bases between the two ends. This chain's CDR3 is CATSRVTPGELFF. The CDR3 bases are TGTGCCACCAGCAGAGTGACGCCCGGGGAGCTGTTTTTT.

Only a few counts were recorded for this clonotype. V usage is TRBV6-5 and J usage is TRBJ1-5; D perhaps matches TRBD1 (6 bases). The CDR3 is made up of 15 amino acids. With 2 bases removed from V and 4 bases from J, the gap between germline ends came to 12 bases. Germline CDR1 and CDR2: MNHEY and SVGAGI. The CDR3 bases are TGTGCCAGCAGTTACCAGGGGTGGGGGAATCAGCCCCAGCATTTT. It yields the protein CASSYQGWGNQPQHF.

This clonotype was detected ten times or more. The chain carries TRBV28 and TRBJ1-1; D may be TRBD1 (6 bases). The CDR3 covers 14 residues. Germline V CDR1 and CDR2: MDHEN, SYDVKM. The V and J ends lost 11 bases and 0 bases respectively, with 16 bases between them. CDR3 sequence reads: CAAGGSWMNTEAFF. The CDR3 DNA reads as TGTGCCGCGGGGGGCTCCTGGATGAACACTGAAGCTTTCTTT.

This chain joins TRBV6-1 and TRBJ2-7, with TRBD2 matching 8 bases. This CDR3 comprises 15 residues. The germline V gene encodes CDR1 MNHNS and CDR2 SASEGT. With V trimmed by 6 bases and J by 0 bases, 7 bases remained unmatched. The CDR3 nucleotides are TGTGCCAGCAGCCTGGACGGGGGGGTCTCCTACGAGCAGTACTTC. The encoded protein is CASSLDGGVSYEQYF.

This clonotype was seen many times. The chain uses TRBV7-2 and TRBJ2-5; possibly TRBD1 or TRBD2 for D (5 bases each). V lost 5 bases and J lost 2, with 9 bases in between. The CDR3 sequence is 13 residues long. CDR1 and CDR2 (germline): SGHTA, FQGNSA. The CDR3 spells CASSLGVQETQYF. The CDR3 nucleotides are TGTGCCAGCAGCCTGGGGGTGCAAGAGACCCAGTACTTC.

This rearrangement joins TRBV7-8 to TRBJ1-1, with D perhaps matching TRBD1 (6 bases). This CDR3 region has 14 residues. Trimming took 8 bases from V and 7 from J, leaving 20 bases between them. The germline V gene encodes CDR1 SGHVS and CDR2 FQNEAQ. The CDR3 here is CASGGTQGGFEAFF. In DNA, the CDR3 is TGTGCCAGCGGGGGGACGCAAGGGGGGTTTGAAGCTTTCTTT.